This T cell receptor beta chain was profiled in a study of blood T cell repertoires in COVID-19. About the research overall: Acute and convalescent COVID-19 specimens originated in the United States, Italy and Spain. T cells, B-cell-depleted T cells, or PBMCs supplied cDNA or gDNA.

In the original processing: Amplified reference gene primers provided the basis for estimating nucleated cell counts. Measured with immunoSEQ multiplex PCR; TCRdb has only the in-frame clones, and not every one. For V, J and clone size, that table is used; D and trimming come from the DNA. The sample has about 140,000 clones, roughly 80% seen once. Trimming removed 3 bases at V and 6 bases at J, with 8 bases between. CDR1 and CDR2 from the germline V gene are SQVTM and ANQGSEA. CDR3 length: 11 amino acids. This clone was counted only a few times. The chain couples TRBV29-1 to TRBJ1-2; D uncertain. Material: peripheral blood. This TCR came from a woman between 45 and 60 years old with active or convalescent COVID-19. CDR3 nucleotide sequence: TGCAGCGTTGATCCATCGGATGGCTACACCTTC. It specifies CSVDPSDGYTF.